The present T cell receptor (beta chain) was sequenced within a study of cytomegalovirus exposure and HLA in healthy donors. Findings of the study overall: Association of 15,000 to 20,000 TCR beta sequences with HLA alleles was found at 0.05 false discovery rate in a later analysis. A missense variant in DCLRE1C was later tied to TCR beta V- and J-gene trimming. On later analysis, the bulk of CMV-associated TCR beta chains appeared to be HLA-restricted. A few of the chains that were CMV-associated were confirmed in vitro to be specific for CMV antigens.

Points on this clone: Its target is unknown.

A multiplex PCR was run with 60 Vbeta primers and 13 Jbeta primers. TCRdb keeps only in-frame clones here, not all; method: immunoSEQ multiplex PCR. The sample has 200,000 or so clones, around 64% seen once; the top ten hold around 2.6%. The germline gives CDR1 SGHTS, CDR2 YDEGEE. Trimming took 5 bases from V and 4 from J; bases not matched to a gene: 9. The CDR3 extends over 15 amino acids. The source material was PBMCs. The rearrangement joins TRBV5-8 to TRBJ1-2; 9 bases align to TRBD1. This sequence originates from a middle-aged man in good health and CMV-seropositive. CDR3 sequence: CASRRGGQGSYGYTF. The CDR3 nucleotides are TGTGCCAGCAGGCGAGGGGGACAGGGAAGCTATGGCTACACCTTC.